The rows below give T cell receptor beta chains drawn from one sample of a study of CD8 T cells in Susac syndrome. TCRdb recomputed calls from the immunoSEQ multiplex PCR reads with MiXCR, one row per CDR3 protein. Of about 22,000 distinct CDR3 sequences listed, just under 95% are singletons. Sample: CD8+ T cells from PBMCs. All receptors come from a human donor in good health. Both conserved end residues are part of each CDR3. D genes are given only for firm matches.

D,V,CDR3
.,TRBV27,CASSSVNRNTGELFF
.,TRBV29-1,CSVPRTPESYEQYF
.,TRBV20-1,CSARERDGKRTRETQYF
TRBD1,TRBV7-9,CASSPGQGAGGYTF
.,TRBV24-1,CATSDSGSKETQYF
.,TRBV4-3,CASSQGRDKAHNQQFF
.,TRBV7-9,CASSSAGQSSYEQYF
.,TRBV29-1,CSAQGTQYPLNTDTQYF
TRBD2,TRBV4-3,CASSQDYRGGADTQYF
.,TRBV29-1,CSVDGGANYGYTF
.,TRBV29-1,CSVDSDSNTGELFF
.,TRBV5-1,CASSHGPEQYF
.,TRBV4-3,CASSQVRGGAQHYGYTF
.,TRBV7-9,CASSPYESGTYEQYF
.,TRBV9,CASSVATDPNNEQFF
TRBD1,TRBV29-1,CSVDAGQGGNTIYF
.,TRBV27,CASSFRKTSRPEAFF
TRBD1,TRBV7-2,CASSPQGAGTEAFF
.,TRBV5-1,CASSLDLLYQGSNEQFF
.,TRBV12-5,CASGSPSRTADMNTEAFF
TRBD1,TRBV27,CASSPGTGRKVERFF
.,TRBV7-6,CASRGPNTEAFF
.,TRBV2,CASSVNPYTQWVAKNIQYF
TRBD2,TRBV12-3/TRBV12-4,CASSFGGGAGGELFF
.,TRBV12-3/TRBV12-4,CASSLGGAGTEAFF
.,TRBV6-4,CASSDGGGTDTQYF
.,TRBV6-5,CASSYSLGDNSPLHF
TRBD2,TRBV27,CASSRLAGGKGTDTQYF
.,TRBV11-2,CASSLILTSTGRLYNEQFF
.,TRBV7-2,CASSPSLPGVSSYNSPLHF
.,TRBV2,CASRPGTGYTF
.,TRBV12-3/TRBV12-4,CASSPLGDRDEQYF
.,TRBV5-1,CASSLQPQDLSSYNSPLHF
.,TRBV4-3,CASSPGRAPLSTEAFF
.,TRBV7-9,CASSLEVAGLFGNQPQHF
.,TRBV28,CASSSRRRDTEAFF
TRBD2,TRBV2,CASSGAGGSYEQYF
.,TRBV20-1,CSARDLPGEQYF
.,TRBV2,CASSPLGARGPNTEAFF
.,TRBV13,CASSLGGYEQYF
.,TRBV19,CATTGQVYYGYTF
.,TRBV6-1,CASSPVGGPTYEQYF
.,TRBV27,CASSFGPRSYEQYF
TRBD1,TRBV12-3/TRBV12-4,CASRGTGDRYNEQFF
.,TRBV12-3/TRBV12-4,CASSSPQGLSNTGELFF
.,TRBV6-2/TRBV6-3,CASSPGTRGYTF
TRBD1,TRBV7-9,CASSPGDRPFEAFF
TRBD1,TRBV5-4,CASSSVGQGSGYTF
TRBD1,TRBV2,CASSERYGQGPMNTEAFF
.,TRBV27,CASSFFGSYNEQFF
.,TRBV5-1,CASSLGGEAGYTF
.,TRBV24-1,CATSEGFGDTQYF
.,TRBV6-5,CASSYSPTDTQYF
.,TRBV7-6,CASSLEEFQPQHF
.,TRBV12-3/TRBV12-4,CASSRQVNTEAFF
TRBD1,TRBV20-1,CSARRQGAGTDTQYF
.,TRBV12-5,CASGLGTAYEQYF
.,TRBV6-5,CASRPGGRSEAFF
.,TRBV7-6,CASSLTGFTEAFF
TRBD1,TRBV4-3,CASSQDGPGTGAYEQYF